This entry is about one T cell receptor (beta chain). This clone's antigen is unknown. One base away there is no much larger clone; base qualities are not given. Reading the germline V gene gives CDR1 SQVTM and CDR2 ANQGSEA. The CDR3 holds 14 amino acids from the cysteine to the phenylalanine. The sequence is cut down to CDR3 DNA, 42 bases in frame from base 1. Unmatched junction bases come to 8, with V trimmed by 4 bases and J by 7 bases. For TCR Vbeta sequencing, memory CD4+ T cells were sorted ex vivo from the peripheral blood of narcolepsy patients and healthy controls. These data originate in a study of T cells in narcolepsy (dated by TCRdb to 2016 to 2019). Some background on the complete study: Healthy control donors were enrolled in the study alongside patients who had narcolepsy type 1 or type 2 (NT1, NT2). The study sought autoreactive T cells targeting hypocretin neuron self-antigens (hypocretin, TRIB2) in narcolepsy patients, using TCR Vbeta sequencing to track clonotypes in blood and CSF.

The method was the immunoSEQ multiplex PCR assay. Here the immuneACCESS table is served through TCRdb, limited to in-frame sequences with V and J called. Missing clones are a known gap in these copies; in checked studies unresolved V genes cover under half, and the rest lacks a known reason. The sample table records some 30,000 clones; 87% of these occur just once. The top ten hold more than 0.75% of the sample. The study at large found these results: Plots that compared CSF and blood CD4+ T cell clonotypes from the same patient highlighted HCRT-specific and TRIB2-specific autoreactive clonotypes. According to the report, autoreactive clonotypes were detected serially in the blood of the same patients and of different patients, but not in healthy controls. Numbers of sequenced blood memory CD4+ clonotypes were comparable, averaging roughly 40,000 in patients and more than 30,000 in controls. No sequences matching autoreactive T cell clones were contained in some blood memory CD4+ repertoires from patients and controls.

The source of this sequence is a human donor in good health. Sequencing was carried out using memory (CD45RA-) CD4+ T cells from blood. Reading the label with the study, this specimen's cell subset or site is: memory T cells sorted ex vivo from peripheral blood. The sequence is built from TRBV29-1 and TRBJ2-1; 9 central nucleotides agree with TRBD2. The DNA is TGCAGCGTTGGAATTAGCGGGGGTTTAAATGAGCAGTTCTTC. Its translation reads: CSVGISGGLNEQFF.